This TCR beta chain was identified during a study of blood T cell repertoires in COVID-19 (dated by TCRdb to between 2020 and 2021). Looking at the study overall: Samples covering the acute and convalescent phases of COVID-19 were provided by collaborators in the United States, Italy and Spain. The material from the prospective study consisted of cDNA or gDNA derived from T cells, B-cell-depleted T cells, or PBMCs. Where HLA class I and class II types were available, the types were taken from metadata supplied by the sample provider, not from assay-based typing. Subjects who had been exposed to COVID-19, were actively infected with it, or had recovered from it provided the deeply sampled blood TCRbeta repertoires that made up the dataset. Sample metadata almost always included a de-identified subject ID, COVID-19 status, age in years and sex. The samples were drawn from two sources: the first 160 participants of the ongoing ImmuneRACE study, and some 1,300 subjects contributed by 6 global collaborators. The repertoires were released in a freely available public database intended as a resource for research on the immune response to SARS-CoV-2. Overall results and qualifications from the work: How much clinical and demographic metadata was included differed by source and by participant, and the metadata was provided uncurated.

The immunoSEQ Assay, a bias-controlled multiplex PCR, was used to amplify TCRbeta CDR3 regions from genomic DNA. As for the original processing: The number of nucleated cells in each sample was estimated from the amplification of reference gene primers within the assay. Sequence reads were collapsed and filtered to measure the absolute abundance of every unique TCRbeta CDR3 rearrangement. Productive Simpson clonality was computed per sample as the square root of Simpson's diversity index over productive rearrangements. Drawn from immuneACCESS, this table holds only the in-frame rearrangements with V and J called that TCRdb kept. Clones are partly lost; checked studies trace under half to an unresolved V gene and leave the rest unexplained. D and trimming were read from the DNA, whereas the V and J calls and clone size are those reported in that table. The sample table shows approximately 530,000 clones, and roughly nine tenths are seen once. The ten top clones hold under 8.5% of the sample.

V sheds 0 bases and J sheds 10 bases, leaving 7 bases between their ends. The germline V gene gives CDR1 as SGHDT and CDR2 as YYEEEE. From its cysteine to its phenylalanine, the CDR3 spans 12 amino acids. The CDR3 DNA has 36 bases and is translated from base 1. Turning to this clone: The specificity of this receptor is unknown. There are no base qualities to consult, and no much larger clone falls within one base.

One collaborating source in Seattle enrolled patients while the patients were actively infected and followed the patients over time throughout the course of disease. Each collaborating institution followed its own protocols to collect whole blood in K2EDTA tubes. For TCRbeta analysis, collaborators shipped samples as frozen whole blood, isolated PBMCs, or DNA extracted from either of those sample types. Input material: peripheral blood. Recombination linked TRBV5-6 to TRBJ1-4, with no reliable assignment of the D segment. This receptor was obtained from a woman aged 45-65 years with COVID-19, enrolled during active disease. The CDR3 reads CASSLGRGKLFF. The DNA sequence reads TGTGCCAGCAGCTTGGGGCGCGGAAAACTGTTTTTT.